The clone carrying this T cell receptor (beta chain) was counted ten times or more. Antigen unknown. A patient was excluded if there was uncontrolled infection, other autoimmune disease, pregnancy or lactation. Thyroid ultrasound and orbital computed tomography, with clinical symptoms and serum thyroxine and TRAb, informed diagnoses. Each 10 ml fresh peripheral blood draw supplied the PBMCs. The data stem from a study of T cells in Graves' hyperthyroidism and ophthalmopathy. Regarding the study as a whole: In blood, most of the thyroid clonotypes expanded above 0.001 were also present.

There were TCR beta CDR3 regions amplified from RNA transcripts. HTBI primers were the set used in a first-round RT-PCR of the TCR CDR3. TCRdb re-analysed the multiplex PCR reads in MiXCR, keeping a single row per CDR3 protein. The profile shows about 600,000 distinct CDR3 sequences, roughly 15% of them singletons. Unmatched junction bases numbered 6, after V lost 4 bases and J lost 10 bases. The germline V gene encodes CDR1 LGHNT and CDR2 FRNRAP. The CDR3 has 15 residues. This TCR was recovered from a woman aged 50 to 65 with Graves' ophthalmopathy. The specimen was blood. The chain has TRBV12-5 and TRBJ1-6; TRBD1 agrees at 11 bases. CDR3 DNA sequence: TGTGCTAGTGGTTCCGGGACAGGGGGTCGCTCACCCCTCCACTTT. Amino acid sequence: CASGSGTGGRSPLHF. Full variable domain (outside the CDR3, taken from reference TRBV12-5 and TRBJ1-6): DARVTQTPRHKVTEMGQEVTMRCQPILGHNTVFWYRQTMMQGLELLAYFRNRAPLDDSGMPKDRFSAEMPDATLATLKIQPSEPRDSAVYFCASGSGTGGRSPLHFGNGTRLTVT.